This T cell receptor (beta chain) was captured by sequencing in a study of regulatory and conventional T cells in RAG deficiency. Here immunoSEQ multiplex PCR was the method, and the copy in TCRdb shows in-frame clones only, minus some. Of around 37,000 clones in the sample, approximately 91% were seen once. The CDR3 is made up of 15 amino acids. Germline loops: CDR1 MDHEN, CDR2 SYDVKM. Germline trimming cut 3 bases from V and 8 bases from J; bases unmatched to any gene: 7. These data were also reused for a study on regulatory T cells. Per that paper: Amplification used 52 TRBV primers and 13 TRBJ primers.

This rearrangement joins TRBV28 to TRBJ2-1; 10 nucleotides match TRBD2. The sequence was collected from a human donor in good health. The source material was CD8+ T cells sorted from blood. In DNA, the CDR3 is TGTGCCAGCAGTTTTAGGGGACTAGCGCTCGATGAGCAGTTCTTC. The encoded protein is CASSFRGLALDEQFF.